This T cell receptor (beta chain) is from a study of cytomegalovirus exposure and HLA in healthy donors. General study points: A later analysis showed HLA-associated TCR beta chains outstripping equally common others in clonal expansion. Later analysis demonstrated an association between a missense DCLRE1C variant and TCR beta V- and J-gene trimming.

Both 60 Vbeta primers and 13 Jbeta primers went into the PCR. Only in-frame clones appear in the TCRdb table, and some are missing; sequencing was by immunoSEQ multiplex PCR. Its table lists some 120,000 clones. CDR1 and CDR2 from the germline V gene are SGHNT and YENEEA. V dropped 5 bases and J dropped 3 bases, with 11 bases sitting between them. CDR3 length: 13 residues. Each donor's status was that of a healthy bone marrow donor. Turning to this clone: Antigen unknown.

This receptor was taken from a man between 35 and 55 years old in good health and CMV-seronegative. Sequenced input: PBMCs. V is TRBV11-3 and J is TRBJ2-7; D is undetermined. The CDR3 DNA reads TGTGCCAGCAGCCCATCAAAAAACTACGAGCAGTACTTC. It translates to CASSPSKNYEQYF.